Sequencing of this TCR beta chain was carried out in a study of cytomegalovirus exposure and HLA in healthy donors. Study outcomes and limitations: For most TCR sequences rarity was the rule, although some public TCRs occurred in many donors. Altogether, about 160 TCR beta chains were recorded as cytomegalovirus-associated. Subsequent analysis showed first-cohort TCR clusters tending to co-occur in about 110 validation repertoires. CMV antigen specificity of a few CMV-associated chains was confirmed in vitro.

The CDR3 is 13 residues long. Germline CDR1 is MNHNY and CDR2 is SVGAGI (reference sequence). V shed 8 bases and J shed 3 bases, with 13 bases lying between them. Clones were sequenced by immunoSEQ multiplex PCR, and TCRdb holds only the in-frame ones, with some missing. Here the sample spans 150,000 to 200,000 clones, around 96% being singletons. A note on this clone: What it binds is not known.

The V gene is TRBV6-6, the J gene TRBJ2-5; D perhaps matches TRBD2 (5 bases). This receptor was obtained from a woman aged 18-30 years in good health and CMV-seronegative. The specimen sequenced was PBMCs. Here the CDR3 reads CASLSPGEETQYF. As DNA, the CDR3 is TGTGCCAGCCTCTCCCCCGGGGAAGAGACCCAGTACTTC.